A single sample gave rise to the 6 T cell receptor beta chains below, sequenced in a study of T cells after yellow fever vaccination. TCRdb recomputed calls from the 5' RACE reads with MiXCR, one row per CDR3 protein. Here the sample spans approximately 300,000 distinct CDR3 sequences, 8.7% being singletons. Here the sequenced sample was PBMCs, taken on the day of the first yellow fever vaccination. These receptors originate from a man younger than 35 who received the YFV17D yellow fever vaccine.

This clonotype was observed a handful of times. The CDR3 bases are TGTGCCAGCAGCTTATATCTAGGGGGAACGGATGAGCAGTTCTTC. Its protein product is CASSLYLGGTDEQFF. J is TRBJ2-1 and V is TRBV7-9; D is perhaps TRBD1 (6 bases). Per the germline V gene, CDR1 is SEHNR and CDR2 is FQNEAQ (reference sequence). This CDR3 spans 15 amino acids. V lost 2 bases to trimming and J lost 8 bases, with 16 bases between them.

As to this clonotype: The conserved final phenylalanine or tryptophan is absent from the CDR3, which likely points to a read error. The CDR3 spells CASSFNRGVDSPLHS. The CDR3 coding sequence is TGTGCCAGCAGTTTCAACAGGGGGGTTGATTCACCCCTCCACTCT. The chain couples TRBV12-3 or TRBV12-4 to TRBJ1-6; 8 bases match TRBD1. V lost 3 bases, J lost 8 bases, and 6 bases stayed unmatched. The CDR3 covers 15 residues.

This clonotype was counted ten times or more. The J gene is TRBJ2-3, the V gene TRBV10-3, with 10 bases that match TRBD1. Germline V gives CDR1 ENHRY, CDR2 SYGVKD. This CDR3 contains 15 residues. After removal of 10 bases from V and 2 bases from J, the junction contained 9 bases not matched to a gene. This chain's CDR3 is CATRQGADSTDTQYF. CDR3 coding DNA: TGTGCCACACGACAGGGGGCGGATTCCACAGATACGCAGTATTTT.

The rearrangement links TRBV3-1 to TRBJ2-1; 7 bases line up with TRBD2. The length of the CDR3 is 16 residues. The germline CDR1 and CDR2 sequences are LGHDT and YNNKEL (reference sequence). Unmatched junction bases numbered 8, after V lost 0 bases and J lost 6 bases. CDR3 protein: CASSQDLSGRGNEQFF. Here the CDR3 DNA reads TGTGCCAGCAGCCAAGATCTTAGCGGGCGGGGCAATGAGCAGTTCTTC.

V gene TRBV7-9 combines with J gene TRBJ2-7, with D perhaps TRBD2 (6 bases). CDR3 length: 16 residues. Germline V gives CDR1 SEHNR, CDR2 FQNEAQ (reference sequence). The V and J ends lost 0 bases and 2 bases respectively, with 14 bases between them. The CDR3 DNA is TGTGCCAGCAGCTTAGCGCTCGCGGGGACGGCCTACGAGCAGTACTTC. Translated: CASSLALAGTAYEQYF.

This clonotype was counted between two and nine times. The V gene is TRBV5-4, the J gene TRBJ2-7; TRBD2 aligns across 8 bases. The trim removed 3 bases at V and 2 bases at J, leaving 10 bases unmatched. Germline lookup yields CDR1 SGHNT and CDR2 YYREEE (reference sequence). The CDR3 totals 16 residues. CDR3 protein: CASSSRTSFPPYEQYF. CDR3 coding DNA: TGTGCCAGCAGCTCCCGGACTAGCTTTCCTCCCTACGAGCAGTACTTC.